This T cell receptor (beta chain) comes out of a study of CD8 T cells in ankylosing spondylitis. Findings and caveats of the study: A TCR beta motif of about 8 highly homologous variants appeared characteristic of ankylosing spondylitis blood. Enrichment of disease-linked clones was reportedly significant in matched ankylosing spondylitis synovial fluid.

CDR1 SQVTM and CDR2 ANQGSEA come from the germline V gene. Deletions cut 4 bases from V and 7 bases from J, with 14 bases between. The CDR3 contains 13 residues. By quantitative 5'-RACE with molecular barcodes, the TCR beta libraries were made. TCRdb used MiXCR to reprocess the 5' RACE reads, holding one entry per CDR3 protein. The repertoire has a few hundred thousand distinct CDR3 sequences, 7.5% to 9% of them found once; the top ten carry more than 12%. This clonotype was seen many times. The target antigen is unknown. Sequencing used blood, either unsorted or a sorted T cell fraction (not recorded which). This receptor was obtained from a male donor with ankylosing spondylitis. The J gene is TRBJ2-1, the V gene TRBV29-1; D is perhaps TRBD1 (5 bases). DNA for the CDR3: TGCAGCGTTGGTCAGGGCCCCCAAAATGAGCAGTTCTTC. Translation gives CSVGQGPQNEQFF.